Each of the 20 T cell receptor beta chains below was sequenced from the same sample in a study of T cells in severe cutaneous drug reactions (dated by TCRdb to about 2019). The reads were generated on an Illumina MiSeq. Library preparation used the iRepertoire multiplex PCR system with TCR subtype-specific primers for both bulk and single-cell sequencing. TCRdb reprocessed the reads; each CDR3 protein sequence makes one entry, and DNA is unavailable. This sample's table contains 1,300 to 1,500 distinct CDR3 sequences. The ten top clones hold around half of the sample. Sequencing was performed on donors who were patients with carbamazepine-induced Stevens-Johnson syndrome or toxic epidermal necrolysis (CBZ-SJS/TEN). The sequencing input was cells from a skin blister. This specimen's cell subset or site label, interpreted: unsorted cells from skin lesion blisters. The receptors were gathered from a human donor with a severe cutaneous adverse drug reaction.

This clonotype is called medium-sized (0.01 to 0.1%) based on its frequency. V and J are TRBV12-3 or TRBV12-4 and TRBJ2-5; TCRdb's assignment of TRBD2 cannot be checked, as there is no DNA. CDR3 length: 15 residues. CDR3 sequence: CASSLVAGSQETQYF.

CDR3 sequence reads: CSARELPLSGTPYEQYF. The rearrangement links TRBV20-1 to TRBJ2-7; TCRdb proposes TRBD1, but this gene call is untestable without DNA. CDR1 DFQATT and CDR2 SNEGSKA come from the germline V gene (reference sequence). This CDR3 region has 17 residues.

The chain links TRBV20-1 to TRBJ2-7; the TCRdb call, TRBD2, lacks DNA for checking. CDR1 and CDR2 (germline): DFQATT, SNEGSKA (reference sequence). The CDR3 has 13 amino acids. The CDR3 sequence is CSASRLAGHEQYF.

This clonotype registers medium-sized by frequency. This chain links TRBV7-6 with TRBJ2-3; TCRdb proposes TRBD2, but this gene call is untestable without DNA. This CDR3 region has 15 residues. The germline CDR1 and CDR2 sequences are SGHVS and FNYEAQ. CDR3: CASSTRGGATDTQYF.

The chain recombines TRBV20-1 with TRBJ2-5; the TCRdb call, TRBD2, lacks DNA for checking. The CDR3 has 16 amino acids. Germline values: CDR1 DFQATT, CDR2 SNEGSKA (reference sequence). This CDR3 is CSARGWIAGGQETQYF.

This clonotype ranks as medium-sized in terms of frequency. This chain connects TRBV7-2 to TRBJ2-3. The CDR3 spans 14 residues. Germline loops: CDR1 SGHTA, CDR2 FQGNSA. CDR3 sequence reads: CASSYFLGTDTQYF.

This clonotype counts as medium-sized by frequency. The chain uses TRBV28 and TRBJ2-7; lacking DNA, the TRBD1 call made by TCRdb goes unchecked. Germline V gene data show CDR1 as MDHEN and CDR2 as SYDVKM. The CDR3 has 15 amino acids. The CDR3 loop is CASREGGTASYEQYF. The full variable domain, in which reference TRBV28 and TRBJ2-7 provide the parts outside the CDR3, is DVKVTQSSRYLVKRTGEKVFLECVQDMDHENMFWYRQDPGLGLRLIYFSYDVKMKEKGDIPEGYSVSREKKERFSLILESASTNQTSMYLCASREGGTASYEQYFGPGTRLTVT.

Considering frequency, this clonotype is medium-sized. This sequence joins TRBV19 and TRBJ2-1; the TCRdb D gene call, TRBD2, has no DNA to confirm it. The germline CDR1 and CDR2 sequences are LNHDA and SQIVND (reference sequence). There are 15 residues in the CDR3. The CDR3: CASRGLAGAGNEQFF. The complete variable domain, with remaining parts taken from reference TRBV19 and TRBJ2-1, reads DGGITQSPKYLFRKEGQNVTLSCEQNLNHDAMYWYRQDPGQGLRLIYYSQIVNDFQKGDIAEGYSVSREKKESFPLTVTSAQKNPTAFYLCASRGLAGAGNEQFFGPGTRLTVL.

CDR3 residues: CSAGVTGVTDTQYF. The genes are TRBV20-1 and TRBJ2-3; the D call from TCRdb, TRBD1, cannot be confirmed without DNA. Germline V gene sequence: CDR1 DFQATT, CDR2 SNEGSKA (reference sequence). This CDR3 contains 14 residues.

This chain links TRBV13 with TRBJ2-7; checking the TCRdb D call of TRBD1 is not possible without DNA. There are 14 residues in the CDR3. Germline CDR1 reads PRHDT; CDR2 reads FYEKMQ (reference sequence). This chain's CDR3 is CASSRRTVRTEQYF. The entire variable domain, with the rest obtained from reference TRBV13 and TRBJ2-7, is as follows: AAGVIQSPRHLIKEKRETATLKCYPIPRHDTVYWYQQGPGQDPQFLISFYEKMQSDKGSIPDRFSAQQFSDYHSELNMSSLELGDSALYFCASSRRTVRTEQYFGPGTRLTVT.

The chain joins TRBV29-1 to TRBJ2-5; TCRdb's D call of TRBD2 is untestable without DNA. The germline gives CDR1 SQVTM, CDR2 ANQGSEA. The length of the CDR3 is 13 residues. The CDR3 reads CSTDAGGRETQYF.

The rearrangement uses TRBV20-1 and TRBJ1-6; no DNA is available, so the TRBD1 call from TCRdb remains unchecked. CDR1 is DFQATT, CDR2 SNEGSKA, per germline (reference sequence). The CDR3 has 14 amino acids. CDR3 sequence: CSARDPWGNSPLHF.

Measured by frequency, this clonotype is medium-sized. V is TRBV11-2 and J is TRBJ2-5; TCRdb gives TRBD1 as the D gene, but with no DNA this cannot be confirmed. From germline, CDR1 is SGHAT and CDR2 FQNNGV. The CDR3 totals 15 residues. This CDR3 reads CASSLEMGPQETQYF.

V usage is TRBV12-3 or TRBV12-4 and J usage is TRBJ2-1; lacking DNA, the TRBD2 call made by TCRdb goes unchecked. The CDR3 sequence is 14 residues long. The CDR3 loop is CASSSGLAGSEQFF.

By frequency, this clonotype is medium-sized. The V gene is TRBV7-2, the J gene TRBJ2-1. This CDR3 comprises 14 residues. Germline loops: CDR1 SGHTA, CDR2 FQGNSA. The chain's CDR3 is CASSIRHGPNEQFF.

The chain carries TRBV5-6 and TRBJ1-5; there is no DNA to check the TCRdb D call of TRBD1. The CDR3 covers 15 residues. Germline V gene sequence: CDR1 SGHDT, CDR2 YYEEEE. The CDR3 here is CASSLQGRGNQPQHF.

In terms of frequency, this clonotype is medium-sized. The rearrangement joins TRBV6-1 to TRBJ2-3; TCRdb designates TRBD1, a call that cannot be tested without DNA. The length of the CDR3 is 15 residues. Germline values: CDR1 MNHNS, CDR2 SASEGT. The CDR3 is CASSEVTGSTDTQYF.

This clonotype is called medium-sized based on its frequency. The chain carries TRBV6-2 or TRBV6-3 and TRBJ2-6; as DNA is missing, the TRBD1 call by TCRdb cannot be tested. The CDR3 loop spans 14 amino acids. Germline values: CDR1 MNHEY, CDR2 SVGEGT. The CDR3 is CASSYGTGANVLTF.

By frequency, this clonotype is medium-sized (0.01 to 0.1%). The rearrangement uses TRBV7-2 and TRBJ2-1; TCRdb's assignment of TRBD2 cannot be checked, as there is no DNA. There are 15 residues in the CDR3. Per germline, CDR1 SGHTA and CDR2 FQGNSA. The CDR3 sequence is CASSLGLAGNNEQFF.

The chain uses TRBV29-1 and TRBJ2-1; lacking DNA, the TRBD2 call made by TCRdb goes unchecked. Germline V CDR1 and CDR2: SQVTM, ANQGSEA. The CDR3 extends over 14 amino acids. The chain's CDR3 is CSARGQRGYNEQFF.